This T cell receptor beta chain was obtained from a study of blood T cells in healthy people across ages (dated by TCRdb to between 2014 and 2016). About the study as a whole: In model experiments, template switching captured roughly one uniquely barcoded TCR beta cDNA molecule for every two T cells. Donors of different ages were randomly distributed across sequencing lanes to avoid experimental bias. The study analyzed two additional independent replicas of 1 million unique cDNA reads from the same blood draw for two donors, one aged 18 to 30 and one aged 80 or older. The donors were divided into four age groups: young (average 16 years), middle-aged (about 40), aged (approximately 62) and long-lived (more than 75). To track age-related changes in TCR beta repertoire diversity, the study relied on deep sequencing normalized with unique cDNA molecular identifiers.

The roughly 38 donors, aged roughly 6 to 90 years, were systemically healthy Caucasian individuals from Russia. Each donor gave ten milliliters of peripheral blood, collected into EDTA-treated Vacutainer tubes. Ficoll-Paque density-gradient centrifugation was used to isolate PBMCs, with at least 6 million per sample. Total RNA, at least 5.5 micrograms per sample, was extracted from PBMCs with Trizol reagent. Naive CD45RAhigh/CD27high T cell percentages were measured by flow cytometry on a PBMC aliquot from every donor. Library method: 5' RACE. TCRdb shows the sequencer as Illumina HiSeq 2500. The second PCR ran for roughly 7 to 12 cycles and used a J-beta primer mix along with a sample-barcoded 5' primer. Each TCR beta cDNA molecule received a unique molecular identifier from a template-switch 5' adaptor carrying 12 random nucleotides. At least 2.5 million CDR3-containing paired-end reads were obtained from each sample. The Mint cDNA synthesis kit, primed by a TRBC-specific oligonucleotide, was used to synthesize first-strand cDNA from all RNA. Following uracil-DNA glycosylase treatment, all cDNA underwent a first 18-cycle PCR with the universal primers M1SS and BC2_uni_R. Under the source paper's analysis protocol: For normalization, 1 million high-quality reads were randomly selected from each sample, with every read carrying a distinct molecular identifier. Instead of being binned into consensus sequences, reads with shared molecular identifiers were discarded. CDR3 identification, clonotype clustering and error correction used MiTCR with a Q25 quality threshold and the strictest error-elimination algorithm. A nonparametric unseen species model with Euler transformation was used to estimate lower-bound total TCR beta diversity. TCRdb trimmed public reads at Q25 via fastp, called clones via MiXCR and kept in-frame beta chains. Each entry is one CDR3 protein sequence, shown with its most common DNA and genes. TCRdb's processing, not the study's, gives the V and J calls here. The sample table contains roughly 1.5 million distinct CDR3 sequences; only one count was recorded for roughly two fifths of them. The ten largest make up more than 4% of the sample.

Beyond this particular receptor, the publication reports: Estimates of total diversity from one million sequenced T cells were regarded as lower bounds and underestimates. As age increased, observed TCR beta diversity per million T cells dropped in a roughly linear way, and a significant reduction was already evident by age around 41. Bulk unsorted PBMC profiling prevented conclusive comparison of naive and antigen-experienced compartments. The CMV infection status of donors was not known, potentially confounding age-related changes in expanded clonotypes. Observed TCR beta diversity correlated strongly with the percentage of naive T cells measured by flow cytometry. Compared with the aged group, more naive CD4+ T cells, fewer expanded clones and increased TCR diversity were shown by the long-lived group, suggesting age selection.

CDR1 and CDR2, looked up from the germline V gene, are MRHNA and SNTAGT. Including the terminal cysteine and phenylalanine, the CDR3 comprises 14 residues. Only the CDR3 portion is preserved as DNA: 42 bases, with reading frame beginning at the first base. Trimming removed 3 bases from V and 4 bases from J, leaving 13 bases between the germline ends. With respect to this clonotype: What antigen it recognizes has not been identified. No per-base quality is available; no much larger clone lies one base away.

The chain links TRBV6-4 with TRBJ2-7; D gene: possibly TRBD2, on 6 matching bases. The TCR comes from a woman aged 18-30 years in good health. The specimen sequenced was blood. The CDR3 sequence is CASSEYEGTYEQYF. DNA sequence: TGTGCCAGCAGTGAATACGAGGGGACTTACGAGCAGTACTTC.